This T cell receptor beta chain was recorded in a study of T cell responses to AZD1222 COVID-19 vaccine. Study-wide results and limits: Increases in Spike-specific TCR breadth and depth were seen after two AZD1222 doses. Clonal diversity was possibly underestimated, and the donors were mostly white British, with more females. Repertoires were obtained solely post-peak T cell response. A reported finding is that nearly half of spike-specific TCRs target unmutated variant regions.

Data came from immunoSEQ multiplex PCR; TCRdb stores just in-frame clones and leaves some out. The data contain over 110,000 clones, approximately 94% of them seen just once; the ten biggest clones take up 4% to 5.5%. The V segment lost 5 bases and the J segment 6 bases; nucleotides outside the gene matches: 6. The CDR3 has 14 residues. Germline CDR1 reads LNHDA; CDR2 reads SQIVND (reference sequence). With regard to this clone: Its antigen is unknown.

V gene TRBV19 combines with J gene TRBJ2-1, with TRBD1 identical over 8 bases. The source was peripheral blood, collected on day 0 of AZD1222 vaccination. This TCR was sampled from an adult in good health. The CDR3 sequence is CASSLVGQGNEQFF. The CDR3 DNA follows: TGTGCCAGTAGTCTTGTCGGACAGGGCAATGAGCAGTTCTTC.